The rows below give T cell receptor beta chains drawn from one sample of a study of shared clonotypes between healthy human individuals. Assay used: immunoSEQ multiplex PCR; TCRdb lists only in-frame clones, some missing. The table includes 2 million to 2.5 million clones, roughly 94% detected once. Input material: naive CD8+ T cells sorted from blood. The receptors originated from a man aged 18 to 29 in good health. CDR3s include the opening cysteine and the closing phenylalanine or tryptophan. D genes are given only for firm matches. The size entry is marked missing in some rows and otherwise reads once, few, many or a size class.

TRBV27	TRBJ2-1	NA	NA	CASSLSAGTNLWYEQFF	TGTGCCAGCAGTTTATCCGCCGGGACCAACCTTTGGTATGAGCAGTTCTTC
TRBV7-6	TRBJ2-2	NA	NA	CASSLGTEVNTGELFF	TGTGCCAGCAGCCTCGGGACGGAAGTTAACACCGGGGAGCTGTTTTTT
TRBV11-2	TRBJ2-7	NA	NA	CASSLGPMAAVYEQYF	TGTGCCAGCAGCTTAGGTCCCATGGCAGCCGTATACGAGCAGTACTTC
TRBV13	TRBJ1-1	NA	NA	CASSFMNTEAFF	TGTGCCAGCAGCTTCATGAACACTGAAGCTTTCTTT
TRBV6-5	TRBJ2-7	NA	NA	CASRYGGSYEQYF	TGTGCCAGCAGATACGGGGGTTCCTACGAGCAGTACTTC
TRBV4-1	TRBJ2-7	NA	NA	CASSQELGSMLYEQYF	TGCGCCAGCAGCCAAGAATTGGGGAGCATGCTCTACGAGCAGTACTTC
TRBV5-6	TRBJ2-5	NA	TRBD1	CASSATGQGQETQYF	TGTGCCAGCAGCGCCACCGGACAGGGTCAGGAGACCCAGTACTTC
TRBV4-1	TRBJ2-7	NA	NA	CASSQDITGYEQYF	TGCGCCAGCAGCCAAGACATCACGGGTTACGAGCAGTACTTC
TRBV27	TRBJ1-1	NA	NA	CASSPTGAEAFF	TGTGCCAGCAGTCCCACAGGAGCTGAAGCTTTCTTT
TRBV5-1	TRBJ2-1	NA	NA	CASSIDGSYNEQFF	TGCGCCAGCTCCATAGATGGCTCCTACAATGAGCAGTTCTTC
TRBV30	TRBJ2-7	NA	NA	CAWSVGVGESEQYF	TGTGCCTGGAGTGTAGGGGTCGGGGAAAGCGAGCAGTACTTC
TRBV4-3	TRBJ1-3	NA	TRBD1	CASSQDTDRAGNTIYF	TGCGCCAGCAGCCAAGATACGGACAGGGCTGGAAACACCATATATTTT
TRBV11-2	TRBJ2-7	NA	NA	CASSLGAGSYEQYF	TGTGCCAGCAGCTTAGGGGCAGGGTCCTACGAGCAGTACTTC
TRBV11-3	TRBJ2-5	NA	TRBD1	CASSYIRDRVEQETQYF	TGTGCCAGCAGCTACATCCGGGACAGGGTAGAGCAAGAGACCCAGTACTTC
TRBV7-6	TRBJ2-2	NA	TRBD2	CASTPGVAGGKNTGELFF	TGTGCCAGCACCCCTGGGGTAGCGGGAGGAAAGAACACCGGGGAGCTGTTTTTT
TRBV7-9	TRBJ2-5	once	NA	CASSLVGGQPRETQYF	TGTGCCAGCAGCTTAGTAGGCGGCCAGCCGCGGGAGACCCAGTACTTC
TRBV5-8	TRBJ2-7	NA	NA	CASSRGPYEQYF	TGTGCCAGCAGCCGGGGGCCCTACGAGCAGTACTTC
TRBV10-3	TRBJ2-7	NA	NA	CAISESGVGRAYEQYF	TGTGCCATCAGTGAGTCAGGTGTTGGCAGGGCCTACGAGCAGTACTTC
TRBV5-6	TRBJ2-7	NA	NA	CASSFGVSYEQYF	TGTGCCAGCAGCTTCGGAGTCTCCTACGAGCAGTACTTC
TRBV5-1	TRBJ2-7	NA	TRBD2	CASRREGSYEQYF	TGCGCCAGCAGAAGGGAGGGGAGCTACGAGCAGTACTTC
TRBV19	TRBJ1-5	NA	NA	CASSIGDWNQPQHF	TGTGCCAGTAGTATAGGAGATTGGAATCAGCCCCAGCATTTT
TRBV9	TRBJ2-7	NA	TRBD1	CAVRPGTGDCHEQYF	TGTGCCGTTCGACCGGGGACAGGGGATTGCCACGAGCAGTACTTC
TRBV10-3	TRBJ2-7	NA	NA	CATQGGDTPYEQYF	TGTGCCACCCAGGGTGGGGACACACCCTACGAGCAGTACTTC
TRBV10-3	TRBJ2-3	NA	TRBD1	CATAKNQGADTQYF	TGTGCCACCGCCAAGAACCAGGGGGCAGATACGCAGTATTTT
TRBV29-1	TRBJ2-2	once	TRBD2	CSVEAAPGGTGELFF	TGCAGCGTTGAAGCGGCCCCGGGGGGTACCGGGGAGCTGTTTTTT
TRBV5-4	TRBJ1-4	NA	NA	CASSLAPGAGEKLFF	TGTGCCAGCAGCTTGGCGCCGGGGGCTGGTGAAAAACTGTTTTTT